The 11 T cell receptor beta chains below come from one sample, sequenced in a study of OX40 agonist ivuxolimab in advanced cancers. Generated by immunoSEQ multiplex PCR, the TCRdb table keeps only in-frame clones and is missing some. The sample has tens of thousands of clones, around 88% seen once. This sample comprised CD4+ or CD8+ T cells sorted from blood, obtained in a trial of the OX40 agonist ivuxolimab. The receptors were gathered from an adult with an advanced solid tumor such as melanoma, head and neck, liver or kidney cancer.

The chain joins TRBV5-1 to TRBJ2-2, with a tentative D call TRBD2 (5 bases). The CDR3 has 15 residues. From germline, CDR1 is SGHRS and CDR2 YFSETQ. Between the trimmed V and J ends, which lost 1 base and 1 base, there was a span of 8 bases. The CDR3 DNA reads as TGCGCCAGCAGCTTGTATGCGGGGAACACCGGGGAGCTGTTTTTT. Its translation: CASSLYAGNTGELFF. The variable domain in full, completed from reference TRBV5-1 and TRBJ2-2, reads KAGVTQTPRYLIKTRGQQVTLSCSPISGHRSVSWYQQTPGQGLQFLFEYFSETQRNKGNFPGRFSGRQFSNSRSEMNVSTLELGDSALYLCASSLYAGNTGELFFGEGSRLTVL.

CDR3 DNA sequence: TGTGCCAGCAGTCTCGTCCCGGGACAGGGGTCAGCAGATACGCAGTATTTT. Translation gives CASSLVPGQGSADTQYF. The rearrangement uses TRBV6-4 and TRBJ2-3, with 10 nucleotides matching TRBD1. The J segment lost 4 bases and the V segment lost 5 bases, leaving 12 bases of the junction unmatched. Germline CDR1 MRHNA, CDR2 SNTAGT. The CDR3 runs to 17 residues.

The V call is TRBV5-6, the J call TRBJ2-7, with a weak D call TRBD2 (5 bases). The CDR3 is 15 amino acids. With 4 bases removed from V and 4 bases from J, the gap between germline ends came to 18 bases. The germline V gene has CDR1 SGHDT and CDR2 YYEEEE. The CDR3 DNA follows: TGTGCCAGCAGCCCCGATCGGGGTCAACTTTACGAGCAGTACTTC. Translating gives CASSPDRGQLYEQYF.

This chain uses TRBV2 with TRBJ2-7, with 8 bases fitting TRBD2. Unmatched junction bases numbered 5, after V lost 6 bases and J lost 1 base. The CDR3 loop spans 14 amino acids. Germline V gives CDR1 SNHLY, CDR2 FYNNEI. In nucleotides, the CDR3 is TGTGCCAGCAGGGGACTAGACCTTTCCTACGAGCAGTACTTC. Translating gives CASRGLDLSYEQYF.

This clone was seen a single time. Compared with germline, one end of the junction differs, possibly owing to a read error. The V call is TRBV2, the J call TRBJ2-2; a possible D gene is TRBD2 (6 bases). Germline lookup yields CDR1 SNHLY and CDR2 FYNNEI. The CDR3 consists of 17 residues. The chain's CDR3 is CASSEFLAGREHRGAVF. The CDR3 DNA reads TGTGCCAGCAGTGAATTCCTGGCGGGACGCGAACACCGGGGAGCTGTTTTT.

The rearrangement uses TRBV9 and TRBJ1-5; tentative D call: TRBD1 (5 bases). Trimming left V 0 bases short and J 3 bases short, with 10 bases between. The CDR3 is made up of 15 amino acids. The V gene's germline CDR1 is SGDLS and CDR2 YYNGEE. Here the CDR3 reads CASSVEGVFNQPQHF. CDR3 bases: TGTGCCAGCAGCGTAGAAGGGGTGTTCAATCAGCCCCAGCATTTT. Full variable domain (rest looked up from reference TRBV9 and TRBJ1-5): DSGVTQTPKHLITATGQRVTLRCSPRSGDLSVYWYQQSLDQGLQFLIQYYNGEERAKGNILERFSAQQFPDLHSELNLSSLELGDSALYFCASSVEGVFNQPQHFGDGTRLSIL.

J is TRBJ2-1 and V is TRBV19; 7 bases fit TRBD2. The CDR3 consists of 16 residues. Germline lookup yields CDR1 LNHDA and CDR2 SQIVND (reference sequence). J gave up 7 bases and V 3 bases, and 12 bases lay outside the gene matches. The CDR3 here is CASSISKAGAVNEQFF. Here the CDR3 DNA reads TGTGCCAGTAGTATTAGTAAGGCGGGAGCAGTGAATGAGCAGTTCTTC. Using reference TRBV19 and TRBJ2-1 for the parts outside the CDR3, the full variable domain is DGGITQSPKYLFRKEGQNVTLSCEQNLNHDAMYWYRQDPGQGLRLIYYSQIVNDFQKGDIAEGYSVSREKKESFPLTVTSAQKNPTAFYLCASSISKAGAVNEQFFGPGTRLTVL.

The V and J genes are TRBV4-1 and TRBJ2-3; D is unclear. CDR1 is MGHRA and CDR2 is YSYEKL in the germline V gene. This CDR3 is 15 amino acids long. Between the trimmed V and J ends, which lost 1 base and 2 bases, there was a span of 10 bases. DNA of the CDR3: TGCGCCAGCAGCCAAGGGGTGGGCTACACAGATACGCAGTATTTT. Its protein is CASSQGVGYTDTQYF.

J is TRBJ2-7 and V is TRBV28, with 13 bases aligning to TRBD2. Looked up from germline, CDR1 is MDHEN and CDR2 is SYDVKM. The CDR3 length is 14 residues. Losses at the gene ends were 4 bases for V and 7 bases for J; bases not matched to a gene: 4. The CDR3 DNA sequence: TGTGCCAGCAGTTCCGGGACTAGCGGGATAGAGCAGTACTTC. Its protein is CASSSGTSGIEQYF. Full variable domain (missing parts from reference TRBV28 and TRBJ2-7): DVKVTQSSRYLVKRTGEKVFLECVQDMDHENMFWYRQDPGLGLRLIYFSYDVKMKEKGDIPEGYSVSREKKERFSLILESASTNQTSMYLCASSSGTSGIEQYFGPGTRLTVT.

The chain joins TRBV29-1 to TRBJ1-2; D remains ambiguous. This CDR3 region has 13 residues. Germline V CDR1 and CDR2: SQVTM, ANQGSEA. The V gene lost 2 bases and the J gene lost 4 bases, with 11 bases spanning the gap. The CDR3 loop reads CSVEPVGAYGYTF. CDR3 in DNA: TGCAGCGTTGAACCTGTGGGAGCCTATGGCTACACCTTC.

This clone has only one observation. This sequence joins TRBV28 and TRBJ2-1, with 12 bases aligning to TRBD2. The ends lost 3 bases at V and 15 bases at J; junction bases unmatched: 9. CDR3 length: 14 residues. Germline CDR1 MDHEN, CDR2 SYDVKM. CDR3 nucleotides: TGTGCCAGCAGTTTCGGTCTAGCGGGAGGGTCTCGGTTCTTC. This sequence encodes CASSFGLAGGSRFF.